This T cell receptor (beta chain) was profiled in a study of T-cell memory formation after mild COVID-19. Findings and limits, study-wide: Mostly located in CM and EM were contracting CD4+ clones, with contracting CD8+ clones located in EMRA.

Germline V gives CDR1 SQVTM, CDR2 ANQGSEA. V was clipped by 7 bases and J by 7 bases, with 13 bases between them. CDR3 length equals 11 residues. TCRdb called the 5' RACE reads again in MiXCR, with one record for every CDR3 protein. The sample lists around 53,000 distinct CDR3 sequences; 9% to 15% were seen once. At least ten counts were recorded for this clonotype. Its specificity is not known. The J gene is TRBJ2-5, the V gene TRBV29-1; D unresolved. The sequencing input was PBMCs or a T cell subset sorted from them (not recorded which). This receptor was obtained from a man younger than 35 who had mild COVID-19 (a few samples of this study predate the infection). Cell type and time point are not known. The CDR3 DNA reads TGCAGCGCCATTATCCTTGGGACCCAGTACTTC. The encoded protein is CSAIILGTQYF.